This note documents a single T cell receptor (beta chain) sequence. Its cognate antigen is unknown. The sample has other DNA sequences that encode this CDR3 too. This sample stems from a study of Ad26.COV2.S vaccination and SARS-CoV-2 variants. The sample's treatment: 15 to 20 received Ad26.COV2.S at low or high dose, single or two shots; roughly five received placebo; per-sample allocation not given. All samples were drawn on day 63, counting from the first vaccine or placebo injection. Here immunoSEQ multiplex PCR was the method, and the copy in TCRdb shows in-frame clones only, minus some. The sample contains 350,000 to 600,000 clones, roughly nine tenths of which appear only once. Notes on the study in general: TCR breadth and depth estimates may have understated total T cell responses.

The material sequenced was peripheral blood, taken in a trial of Ad26.COV2.S vaccine versus placebo. The sequence came from a person aged 18-60 years who received the Ad26.COV2.S COVID-19 vaccine or a placebo.

CDR3 bases: TGTGCCAGCAGGACTGGGTACGAGCAGTACTTC. It translates to CASRTGYEQYF. The rearrangement joins TRBV6-5 to TRBJ2-7, with unresolved D. This CDR3 spans 11 amino acids. CDR1 is MNHEY, CDR2 SVGAGI, per germline. Trimming removed 6 bases at V and 4 bases at J, with 7 bases between.